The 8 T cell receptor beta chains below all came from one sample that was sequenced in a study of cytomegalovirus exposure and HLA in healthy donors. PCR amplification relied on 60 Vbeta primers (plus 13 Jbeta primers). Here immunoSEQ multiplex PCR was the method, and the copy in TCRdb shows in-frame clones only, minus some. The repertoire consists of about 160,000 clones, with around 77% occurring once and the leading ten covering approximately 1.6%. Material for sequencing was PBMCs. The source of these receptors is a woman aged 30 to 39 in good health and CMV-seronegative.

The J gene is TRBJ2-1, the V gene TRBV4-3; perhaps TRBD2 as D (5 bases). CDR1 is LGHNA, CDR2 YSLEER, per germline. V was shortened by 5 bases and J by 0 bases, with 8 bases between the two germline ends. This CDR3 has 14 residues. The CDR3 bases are TGCGCCAGCAGCGGTGGGAGCTCCTACAATGAGCAGTTCTTC. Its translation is CASSGGSSYNEQFF.

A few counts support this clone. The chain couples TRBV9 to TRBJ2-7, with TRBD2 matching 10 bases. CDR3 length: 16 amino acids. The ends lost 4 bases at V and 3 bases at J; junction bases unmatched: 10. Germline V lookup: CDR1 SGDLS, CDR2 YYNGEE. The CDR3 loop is CASSTSTSGKNYEQYF. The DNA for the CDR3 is TGTGCCAGCAGCACAAGTACTAGCGGGAAAAACTACGAGCAGTACTTC.

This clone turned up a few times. CDR3 residues: CASSLGAWNTEAFF. The CDR3 DNA reads as TGTGCCAGCAGCTTGGGGGCGTGGAACACTGAAGCTTTCTTT. The chain combines TRBV5-5 with TRBJ1-1; D is unclear. This CDR3 comprises 14 residues. Per the germline V gene, CDR1 is SGHKS and CDR2 is YYEKEE (reference sequence). The V gene lost 0 bases and the J gene lost 1 base, with 7 bases spanning the gap.

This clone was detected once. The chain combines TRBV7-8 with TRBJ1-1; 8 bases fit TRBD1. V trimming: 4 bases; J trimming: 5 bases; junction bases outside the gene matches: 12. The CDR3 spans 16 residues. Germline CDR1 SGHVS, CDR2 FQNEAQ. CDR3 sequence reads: CASSSRDRGDRTEAFF. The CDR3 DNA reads TGTGCCAGCAGCTCTAGAGACAGGGGAGATAGGACTGAAGCTTTCTTT.

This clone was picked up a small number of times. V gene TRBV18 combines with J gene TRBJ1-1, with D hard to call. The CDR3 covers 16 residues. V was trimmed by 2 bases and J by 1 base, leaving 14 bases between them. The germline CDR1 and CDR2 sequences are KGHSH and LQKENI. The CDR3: CASSPRSPSPNTEAFF. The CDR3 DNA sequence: TGTGCCAGCTCACCAAGAAGCCCTAGTCCGAACACTGAAGCTTTCTTT.

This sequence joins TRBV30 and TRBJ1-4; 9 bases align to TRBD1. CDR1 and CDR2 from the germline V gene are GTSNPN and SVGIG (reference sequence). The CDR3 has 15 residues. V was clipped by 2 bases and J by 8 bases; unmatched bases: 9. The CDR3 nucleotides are TGTGCCTGGAGTCCCGGGACAGGGTTGGGCGAAAAACTGTTTTTT. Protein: CAWSPGTGLGEKLFF.

The CDR3 DNA follows: TGCGCCAGCAGCTTGGTCCCGAGGACTACTCAAGAGACCCAGTACTTC. As protein: CASSLVPRTTQETQYF. The chain has TRBV5-1 and TRBJ2-5; D may be TRBD2 (6 bases). The CDR3 loop spans 16 amino acids. Between the trimmed V and J ends, which lost 0 bases and 2 bases, there was a span of 14 bases. Germline CDR1 reads SGHRS; CDR2 reads YFSETQ.

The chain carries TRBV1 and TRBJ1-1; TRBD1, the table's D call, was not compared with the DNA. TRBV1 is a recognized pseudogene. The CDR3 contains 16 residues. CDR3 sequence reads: CTSSQDKDRGRVEAFF. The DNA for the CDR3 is TGCACCAGCAGCCAAGATAAGGACAGGGGGCGTGTTGAAGCTTTCTTT.